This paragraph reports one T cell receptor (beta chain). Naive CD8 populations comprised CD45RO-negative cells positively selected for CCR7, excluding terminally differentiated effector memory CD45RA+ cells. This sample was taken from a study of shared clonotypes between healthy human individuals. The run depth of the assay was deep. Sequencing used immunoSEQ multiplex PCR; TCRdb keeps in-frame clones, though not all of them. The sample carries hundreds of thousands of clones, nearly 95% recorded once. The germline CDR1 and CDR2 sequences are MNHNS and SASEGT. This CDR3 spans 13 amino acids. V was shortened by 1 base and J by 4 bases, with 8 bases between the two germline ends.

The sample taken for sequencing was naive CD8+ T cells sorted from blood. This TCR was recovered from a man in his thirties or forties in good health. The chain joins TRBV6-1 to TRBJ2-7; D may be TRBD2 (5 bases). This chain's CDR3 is CASSEESGYEQYF. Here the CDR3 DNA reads TGTGCCAGCAGTGAAGAATCGGGGTACGAGCAGTACTTC.